A single sample is the source of the 25 T cell receptor beta chains below, sequenced in a study of T cell repertoires in cytomegalovirus infection. TCRdb processed the reads anew with MiXCR; each CDR3 protein has one entry. This sample has hundreds of thousands of distinct CDR3 sequences, with roughly 18% found just once. Sequencing was performed on PBMCs. The source is a human donor in good health (CMV status not recorded). Some clones in this sample may be carry-over from other donors' samples.

This clonotype showed up just a few times. J is TRBJ2-7 and V is TRBV20-1; TRBD2 agrees at 7 bases. Germline V CDR1 and CDR2: DFQATT, SNEGSKA (reference sequence). After removal of 0 bases from V and 5 bases from J, the junction contained 10 bases not matched to a gene. The CDR3 runs to 15 residues. The CDR3: CSARDGSSSGNEQYF. The CDR3 DNA is TGCAGTGCTAGAGATGGATCCTCCAGCGGGAACGAGCAGTACTTC.

This chain uses TRBV20-1 with TRBJ1-1; D unclear. The CDR3 extends over 14 amino acids. Looked up from germline, CDR1 is DFQATT and CDR2 is SNEGSKA (reference sequence). V was pared by 0 bases and J by 10 bases, with 18 bases between. This CDR3 reads CSAREPGSIWGAFF. In nucleotides, the CDR3 is TGCAGTGCTAGAGAGCCGGGCTCCATATGGGGAGCTTTCTTT.

This chain links TRBV20-1 with TRBJ2-3; 9 bases are shared with TRBD2. The V segment lost 0 bases and the J segment 6 bases; nucleotides outside the gene matches: 4. Germline lookup yields CDR1 DFQATT and CDR2 SNEGSKA (reference sequence). CDR3 size: 14 residues. CDR3 nucleotide sequence: TGCAGTGCTAGAGATCGGCGGGGGGGGGATACGCAGTATTTT. Translating gives CSARDRRGGDTQYF.

The chain employs TRBV4-3 and TRBJ1-2, with 7 nucleotides matching TRBD1. V dropped 1 base and J dropped 4; count of bases not matched to a gene: 6. Germline V lookup: CDR1 LGHNA, CDR2 YSLEER. This CDR3 comprises 15 residues. The CDR3 loop is CASSQGTGWVYGYTF. The CDR3 DNA reads as TGCGCCAGCAGCCAAGGGACAGGATGGGTCTATGGCTACACCTTC.

This clonotype was counted a few times. The V gene is TRBV28, the J gene TRBJ2-3; TRBD1 aligns across 7 bases. Germline V lookup: CDR1 MDHEN, CDR2 SYDVKM. Trimming cost V 7 bases and J 2 bases; bases outside gene matches: 6. The CDR3 spans 14 residues. CDR3 bases: TGTGCCAGCACCCACAGGGGTCTCACAGATACGCAGTATTTT. This translates into CASTHRGLTDTQYF.

This clonotype was counted only a few times. The rearrangement uses TRBV7-9 and TRBJ1-1; no reliable D call. CDR3 length: 12 amino acids. Trimming pared 1 base from V and 11 bases from J, leaving 11 bases between. The germline V gene encodes CDR1 SEHNR and CDR2 FQNEAQ (reference sequence). For the CDR3, the DNA is TGTGCCAGCAGCTTAGGCCCGAGGCCGGCTTTCTTT. Protein sequence: CASSLGPRPAFF.

DNA of the CDR3: TGTGCCAGCAGCGCAGGCCAGGGGGCTTTCGAGCAGTACTTC. Protein sequence: CASSAGQGAFEQYF. V usage is TRBV5-4 and J usage is TRBJ2-7, with 8 bases fitting TRBD1. V lost 4 bases and J lost 6; bases outside the gene matches: 9. This CDR3 contains 14 residues. In germline, CDR1 is SGHNT, CDR2 YYREEE (reference sequence).

This clonotype was seen only a few times. CDR3 loop: CSARDGKAGTDTQYF. DNA of the CDR3: TGCAGTGCTAGAGACGGAAAAGCGGGCACAGATACGCAGTATTTT. The chain joins TRBV20-1 to TRBJ2-3, with a possible D match to TRBD2 (5 bases). V was shortened by 0 bases and J by 1 base, with 11 bases between the two germline ends. The CDR3 has 15 amino acids. Germline V gene data show CDR1 as DFQATT and CDR2 as SNEGSKA (reference sequence).

This clonotype was seen only a few times. The V gene is TRBV12-3 or TRBV12-4, the J gene TRBJ1-2; D may be TRBD1 (6 bases). The CDR3 is made up of 11 amino acids. The germline V and J ends were trimmed by 10 bases and 6 bases, with 12 bases remaining between them. The CDR3 DNA is TGTGCCACGCAGGGGATCAATGGCTACACCTTC. This translates into CATQGINGYTF.

This clonotype was observed at least ten times. V is TRBV9 and J is TRBJ2-3; D gene ambiguous. The CDR3 runs to 13 residues. The germline V gene encodes CDR1 SGDLS and CDR2 YYNGEE. V was clipped by 0 bases and J by 1 base, with 3 bases between them. The CDR3 sequence is CASSVEGTDTQYF. Here the CDR3 DNA reads TGTGCCAGCAGCGTAGAAGGCACAGATACGCAGTATTTT. Full variable domain (missing parts from reference TRBV9 and TRBJ2-3): DSGVTQTPKHLITATGQRVTLRCSPRSGDLSVYWYQQSLDQGLQFLIQYYNGEERAKGNILERFSAQQFPDLHSELNLSSLELGDSALYFCASSVEGTDTQYFGPGTRLTVL.

This clonotype was observed once. A read error may account for a junction end that differs from germline. The rearrangement links TRBV5-5 to TRBJ1-1; D ambiguous. This CDR3 contains 14 residues. Germline CDR1 is SGHKS and CDR2 is YYEKEE (reference sequence). CDR3 DNA: TGTGCCAACAGCTTAATAGCAGCCAACACTGAAGCTTTCTTT. Its protein product is CANSLIAANTEAFF.

This clonotype was counted ten times or more. The chain links TRBV7-9 to TRBJ2-7; D may be TRBD1 (6 bases). From germline, CDR1 is SEHNR and CDR2 FQNEAQ (reference sequence). This CDR3 has 14 residues. V dropped 7 bases and J dropped 0 bases, with 13 bases sitting between them. As DNA, the CDR3 is TGTGCCAGCACCTCTGGGGACAACTCCTACGAGCAGTACTTC. It is translated as CASTSGDNSYEQYF.

The chain carries TRBV29-1 and TRBJ1-4; TRBD1 aligns across 8 bases. CDR1 SQVTM and CDR2 ANQGSEA come from the germline V gene. J gave up 5 bases and V 7 bases, and 6 bases lay outside the gene matches. This CDR3 region has 13 residues. CDR3 nucleotide sequence: TGCAGCGGCACCGGACAGGGCAATGAAAAACTGTTTTTT. Translated, it gives CSGTGQGNEKLFF.

This CDR3 reads CASQGAGETQYF. The CDR3 bases are TGTGCCAGCCAGGGGGCGGGGGAGACCCAGTACTTC. V usage is TRBV25-1 and J usage is TRBJ2-5, with 8 nucleotides matching TRBD1. There are 12 residues in the CDR3. Germline CDR1 and CDR2: MGHDK and SYGVNS. After removal of 8 bases from V and 5 bases from J, the junction contained 4 bases not matched to a gene. Variable domain in full (rest from reference TRBV25-1 and TRBJ2-5): EADIYQTPRYLVIGTGKKITLECSQTMGHDKMYWYQQDPGMELHLIHYSYGVNSTEKGDLSSESTVSRIRTEHFPLTLESARPSHTSQYLCASQGAGETQYFGPGTRLLVL.

The chain recombines TRBV28 with TRBJ2-1, with D uncertain. The CDR3 has 15 residues. Trimming stripped 6 bases from V and 2 bases from J, with 14 bases between. Looked up from germline, CDR1 is MDHEN and CDR2 is SYDVKM. The CDR3 DNA reads TGTGCCAGCAGCTCCGACTCTACCCCCTACAATGAGCAGTTCTTC. This gives the protein CASSSDSTPYNEQFF.

This clonotype has ten or more counts. J is TRBJ2-3 and V is TRBV7-2; 12 nucleotides match TRBD2. With V trimmed by 3 bases and J by 3 bases, 7 bases remained unmatched. Germline CDR1 and CDR2: SGHTA and FQGNSA. The CDR3 consists of 17 residues. The CDR3 DNA is TGTGCCAGCAGCTTCAAATCAGGACTAGCGGGAACAGATACGCAGTATTTT. Its protein product is CASSFKSGLAGTDTQYF.

This clonotype occurred many times. The chain has TRBV12-3 or TRBV12-4 and TRBJ1-1; D is ambiguous. The V and J ends lost 6 bases and 1 base respectively, with 15 bases between them. The CDR3 contains 15 residues. The CDR3 nucleotides are TGTGCCAGCAGGATAGTACTGGGCACGAACACTGAAGCTTTCTTT. Protein product: CASRIVLGTNTEAFF.

V usage is TRBV15 and J usage is TRBJ2-3, with a possible D match to TRBD2 (5 bases). Per germline, CDR1 LNHNV and CDR2 YYDKDF (reference sequence). Trimming stripped 8 bases from V and 0 bases from J, with 21 bases between. This CDR3 contains 17 residues. The CDR3 reads CATGIERRGTSTDTQYF. The CDR3 coding sequence is TGTGCCACCGGGATCGAGCGGAGAGGAACTAGCACAGATACGCAGTATTTT.

This clonotype was seen just once. This may be a read error: a much more frequent sequence differs by one nucleotide. This chain joins TRBV7-2 and TRBJ1-1; TRBD1 aligns across 7 bases. Germline V gives CDR1 SGHTA, CDR2 FQGNSA. CDR3 size: 15 residues. The CDR3 loop is CASSPSRGENTEAYF. CDR3 bases: TGTGCCAGCAGCCCCTCCAGGGGGGAGAACACTGAAGCTTACTTT. Using reference TRBV7-2 and TRBJ1-1 for the parts outside the CDR3, the full variable domain is GAGVSQSPSNKVTEKGKDVELRCDPISGHTALYWYRQSLGQGLEFLIYFQGNSAPDKSGLPSDRFSAERTGGSVSTLTIQRTQQEDSAVYLCASSPSRGENTEAYFGQGTRLTVV.

This clonotype was picked up many times. The chain has TRBV7-2 and TRBJ2-3; D is ambiguous. The germline V and J ends were trimmed by 3 bases and 2 bases, with 12 bases remaining between them. Looked up from germline, CDR1 is SGHTA and CDR2 is FQGNSA. CDR3 length: 15 amino acids. The CDR3 protein is CASSLFFSLTDTQYF. The CDR3 region has the DNA TGTGCCAGCAGCTTGTTCTTTAGCCTCACAGATACGCAGTATTTT.

Ten or more counts support this clonotype. The chain links TRBV6-2 or TRBV6-3 to TRBJ1-1; no clear D. Deletions cut 2 bases from V and 8 bases from J, with 9 bases between. This CDR3 contains 12 residues. Germline CDR1 MNHEY, CDR2 SVGEGT. CDR3 nucleotide sequence: TGTGCCAGCAGTTACGGTCCCTGGGAAGCTTTCTTT. Translation gives CASSYGPWEAFF.

The V and J genes are TRBV2 and TRBJ2-7; 10 nucleotides agree with TRBD2. Germline lookup yields CDR1 SNHLY and CDR2 FYNNEI. The J segment lost 0 bases and the V segment lost 7 bases, leaving 24 bases of the junction unmatched. The CDR3 is 21 amino acids. CDR3 amino acids: CASNVERISGGSIGSSYEQYF. The CDR3 nucleotides are TGTGCCAGCAACGTGGAACGAATTAGCGGGGGGAGCATAGGGTCCTCCTACGAGCAGTACTTC. Drawing the rest from reference TRBV2 and TRBJ2-7, the complete variable domain is EPEVTQTPSHQVTQMGQEVILRCVPISNHLYFYWYRQILGQKVEFLVSFYNNEISEKSEIFDDQFSVERPDGSNFTLKIRSTKLEDSAMYFCASNVERISGGSIGSSYEQYFGPGTRLTVT.

Only a few counts were recorded for this clonotype. For the CDR3, the DNA is TGTGCCAGCAGTTACGGCCCGGGACAGTATGGCTACACCTTC. Translating gives CASSYGPGQYGYTF. V is TRBV6-2 or TRBV6-3 and J is TRBJ1-2, with TRBD1 matching over 7 bases. This CDR3 has 14 amino acids. CDR1 and CDR2 from the germline V gene are MNHEY and SVGEGT. J lost 5 bases, V lost 2 bases, and 5 bases had no gene match.

There are many counts of this clonotype. The rearrangement uses TRBV7-9 and TRBJ2-4, with unresolved D. The germline V gene has CDR1 SEHNR and CDR2 FQNEAQ (reference sequence). The CDR3 sequence is 16 residues long. Trimming left V 5 bases short and J 0 bases short, with 14 bases between. This chain's CDR3 is CASSRDTLLAKNIQYF. The CDR3 region has the DNA TGTGCCAGCAGCCGAGACACGCTACTAGCCAAAAACATTCAGTACTTC. The whole variable domain, filled in from reference TRBV7-9 and TRBJ2-4, reads DTGVSQNPRHKITKRGQNVTFRCDPISEHNRLYWYRQTLGQGPEFLTYFQNEAQLEKSRLLSDRFSAERPKGSFSTLEIQRTEQGDSAMYLCASSRDTLLAKNIQYFGAGTRLSVL.

V gene TRBV20-1 combines with J gene TRBJ1-5; D perhaps matches TRBD1 (5 bases). The V gene's germline CDR1 is DFQATT and CDR2 SNEGSKA (reference sequence). The CDR3 runs to 15 residues. V was trimmed by 3 bases and J by 4 bases, leaving 16 bases between them. The CDR3 region is CSARKAGGLNQPQHF. In DNA form, the CDR3 reads TGCAGTGCTAGGAAGGCGGGGGGGTTAAATCAGCCCCAGCATTTT.